The following is a T cell receptor beta chain sequence with its context. The data are from a study of blood T cell repertoires in COVID-19. On the study more broadly: T cells, B-cell-depleted T cells, or PBMCs provided the cDNA or gDNA that served as material.

One Seattle source followed patients from active infection through their disease course. In the original analysis: Researchers report that nucleated cell counts were estimated from reference gene primer amplification. TCRdb's copy holds only in-frame clones and misses some; the assay was immunoSEQ multiplex PCR. That table supplies the V and J calls and clone size; D and trimming were determined from the DNA. There are hundreds of thousands of clones in the sample; nearly 90% occur only once, and 1.5% to 2% lies in the top ten. V was trimmed by 5 bases and J by 1 base, leaving 18 bases between them. CDR3 size: 17 residues. Germline CDR1 and CDR2: MDHEN and SYDVKM.

J is TRBJ2-1 and V is TRBV28, with D uncertain. The sequencing sample was made of peripheral blood. This TCR came from a woman in her twenties or thirties with COVID-19, enrolled during active disease. Here the CDR3 DNA reads TGTGCCAGCAGTCAACCCACTTCAGCGAGTTCCTACAATGAGCAGTTCTTC. Translation gives CASSQPTSASSYNEQFF.